This TCR beta chain was identified in a study of chemoradiotherapy in HPV16-positive cancers. General study results and limits: Candidate HPV-specific clones and E7-related TCR motifs grew in tumor during treatment. Better recurrence-free survival went with HPV-responsive T-cell expansion in HPV16-positive patients.

Germline V CDR1 and CDR2: SGHNT, YENEEA. This CDR3 is 15 amino acids long. Trimming took off 0 bases at V and 8 bases at J, with 14 bases between the two ends. Libraries were prepared by immunoSEQ multiplex PCR; TCRdb keeps only in-frame clonotypes and omits some of them. This sample yields more than 20,000 clones, of which about 90% are seen a single time; 4% to 5.5% belongs to the top ten. This clone has a single count. The antigen remains unidentified. This chain joins TRBV11-3 and TRBJ2-1; D is possibly TRBD2 (7 bases). The material sequenced was blood, taken from a patient who underwent chemoradiotherapy. The source of this sequence is a human donor with HPV-associated anogenital cancer. The CDR3 is CASSLEAGARYEQFF. DNA of the CDR3: TGTGCCAGCAGCTTAGAGGCGGGGGCGAGGTATGAGCAGTTCTTC.